Here is one TCR beta chain with its context. Antigen: not known. This sample is drawn from a study of cytomegalovirus exposure and HLA in healthy donors. Study conclusions and caveats: While the bulk of TCR sequences proved rare, some public TCRs turned up in many donors. Associated with cytomegalovirus, according to the listing, were 170 or so TCR beta chains.

The repertoire was sequenced with immunoSEQ multiplex PCR; TCRdb's copy has only in-frame clones and lacks some. The repertoire holds more than 95,000 clones, with 70% to 90% as singletons. Germline V CDR1 and CDR2: LNHNV, YYDKDF (reference sequence). V gave up 8 bases and J gave up 2 bases, with 7 bases separating them. The CDR3 length is 12 residues. This TCR derives from a woman aged 18-29 years in good health and CMV-seropositive. Sequenced material: PBMCs. The rearrangement links TRBV15 to TRBJ1-3; D not certain. This CDR3 reads CATEEAGNTIYF. Written as DNA, the CDR3 is TGTGCCACCGAGGAGGCTGGAAACACCATATATTTT.